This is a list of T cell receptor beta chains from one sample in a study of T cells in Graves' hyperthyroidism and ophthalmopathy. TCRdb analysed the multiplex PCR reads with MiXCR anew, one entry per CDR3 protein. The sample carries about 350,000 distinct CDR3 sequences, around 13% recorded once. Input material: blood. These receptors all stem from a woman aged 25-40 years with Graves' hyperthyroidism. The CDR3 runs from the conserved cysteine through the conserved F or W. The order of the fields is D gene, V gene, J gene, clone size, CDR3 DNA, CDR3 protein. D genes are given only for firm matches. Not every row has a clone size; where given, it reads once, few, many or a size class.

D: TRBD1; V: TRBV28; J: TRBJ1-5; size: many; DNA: TGTGCCAGCAGTCCGACCGGGACAGGGGTTTATAGCAATCAGCCCCAGCATTTT; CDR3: CASSPTGTGVYSNQPQHF
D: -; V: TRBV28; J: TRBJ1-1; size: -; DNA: TGTGCCAGCAGTTTACACACAGGCCCGGGCACTGAAGCTTTCTTT; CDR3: CASSLHTGPGTEAFF
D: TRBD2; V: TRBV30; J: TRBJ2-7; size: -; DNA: TGTGCCTGGAGTGTGACCCCGCGGGCTAGCGGTATGTACGAGCAGTACTTC; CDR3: CAWSVTPRASGMYEQYF
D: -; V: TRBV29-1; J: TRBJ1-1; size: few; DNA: TGCAGCGTTGACGGGGATGGTGGGACTGAAGCTTTCTTT; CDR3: CSVDGDGGTEAFF
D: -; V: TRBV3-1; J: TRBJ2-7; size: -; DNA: TGTGCCAGCAGCCAAGACCGAGGATACGAGCAGTACTTC; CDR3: CASSQDRGYEQYF
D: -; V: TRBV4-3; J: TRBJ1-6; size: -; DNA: TGCGCCAGCAGCCAAGATCTTGGGAGGGTTTCACCCCTCCACTTT; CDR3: CASSQDLGRVSPLHF
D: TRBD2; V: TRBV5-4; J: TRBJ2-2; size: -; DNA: TGTGCCAGCACCAAGACTAGCGGGACGGTAGGCGGGGAGCTGTTTTTT; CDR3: CASTKTSGTVGGELFF
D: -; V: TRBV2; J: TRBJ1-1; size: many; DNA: TGTGCCAGCAGTGAATCCCAGGGTAAGACTGAAGCTTTCTTT; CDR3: CASSESQGKTEAFF
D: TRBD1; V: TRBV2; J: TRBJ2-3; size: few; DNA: TGTGCCAGCAGGGCCGGGACAGGGAGGACAGATACGCAGTATTTT; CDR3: CASRAGTGRTDTQYF
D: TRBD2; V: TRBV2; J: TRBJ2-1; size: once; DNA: TGTGCCAGCAGTGCTCAACTAGCGGGAGTCTATGAGCAGTTCTTC; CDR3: CASSAQLAGVYEQFF
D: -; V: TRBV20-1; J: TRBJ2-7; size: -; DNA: TGCAGTGCTAGAGATTACACCCAGGGGGGGTCCTACGAGCAGTACTTC; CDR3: CSARDYTQGGSYEQYF
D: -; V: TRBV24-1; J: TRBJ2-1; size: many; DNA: TGTGCCACCAGTGACATAGGGTACAATGAGCAGTTCTTC; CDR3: CATSDIGYNEQFF
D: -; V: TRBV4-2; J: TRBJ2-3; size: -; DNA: TGTGCCAGCAGCCAAGGGTCTTACACAGATACGCAGTATTTT; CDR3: CASSQGSYTDTQYF
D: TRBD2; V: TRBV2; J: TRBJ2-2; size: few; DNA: TGTGCCAGCAAGTTCAGCGGGGAGAACACCGGGGAGCTGTTTTTT; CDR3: CASKFSGENTGELFF
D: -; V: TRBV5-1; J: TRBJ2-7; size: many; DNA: TGCGCCAGCAGCTTGGCGGCGGGCTACGAGCAGTACTTC; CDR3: CASSLAAGYEQYF
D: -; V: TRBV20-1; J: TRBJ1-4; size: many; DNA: TGCAGTGCCAGCGGCTGGGGAAAACTGTTTTTT; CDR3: CSASGWGKLFF
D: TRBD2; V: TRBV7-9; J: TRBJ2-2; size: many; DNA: TGTGCCAGCAGCTTAGGTCAGGATAGCGGGATCACCGGGGAGCTGTTTTTT; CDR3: CASSLGQDSGITGELFF
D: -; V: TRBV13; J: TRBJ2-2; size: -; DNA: TGTGCCAGCAGCGTACACAGGGTCTACGCCTCGAACACCGGGGAGCTGTTTTTT; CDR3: CASSVHRVYASNTGELFF
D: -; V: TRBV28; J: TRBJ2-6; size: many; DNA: TGTGCCAGCACCGAAGACCTCTCTGGGGCCAACGTCCTGACTTTC; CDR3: CASTEDLSGANVLTF
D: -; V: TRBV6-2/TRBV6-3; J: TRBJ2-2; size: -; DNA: TGTGCCAGCAGTTACTCCGAGGAATCCGGGGAGCTGTTTTTT; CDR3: CASSYSEESGELFF
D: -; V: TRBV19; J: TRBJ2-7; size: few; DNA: TGTGCCAGTAGTATAAACGGATTCTACGAGCAGTACTTC; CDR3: CASSINGFYEQYF
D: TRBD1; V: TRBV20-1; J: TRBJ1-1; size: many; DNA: TGCAGTGCTTCTTCTAGGGGGCCCACTGAAGCTTTCTTT; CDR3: CSASSRGPTEAFF
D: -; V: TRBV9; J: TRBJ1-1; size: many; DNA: TGTGCCAGCAGCGTAGCACACAACACTGAAGCTTTCTTT; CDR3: CASSVAHNTEAFF
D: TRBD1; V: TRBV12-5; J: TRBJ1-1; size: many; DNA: TGTGCTAGTGGTTTGTCGGGGACAGGGGCGAACACTGAAGCTTTCTTT; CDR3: CASGLSGTGANTEAFF
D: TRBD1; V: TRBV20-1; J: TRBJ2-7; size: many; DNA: TGCAGTGTCACCCCGGGACAGGGCTACGAGCAGTACTTC; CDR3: CSVTPGQGYEQYF
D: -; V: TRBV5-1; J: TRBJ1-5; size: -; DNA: TGCGCCAGCAGCGCGTTATTGCGGGCTTTCTGCAATCAGCCCCAGCATTTT; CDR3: CASSALLRAFCNQPQHF
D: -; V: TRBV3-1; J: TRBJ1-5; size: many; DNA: TGTGCCAGCAGCCAAGAAGCACAGCCCCAGCATTTT; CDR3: CASSQEAQPQHF
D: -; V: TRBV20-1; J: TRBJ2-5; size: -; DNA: TGCAGTGCTAGAGCGGCTGGCCAAGAGACCCAGTACTTC; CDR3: CSARAAGQETQYF
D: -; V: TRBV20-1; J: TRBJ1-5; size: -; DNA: TGCAGTGCTAGCCCGGACAGCTGGGAGCCCCAGCATTTT; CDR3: CSASPDSWEPQHF
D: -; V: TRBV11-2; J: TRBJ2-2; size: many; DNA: TGTGCCAGCAGCTTACCTCCAGACGGGGAGCTGTTTTTT; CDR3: CASSLPPDGELFF
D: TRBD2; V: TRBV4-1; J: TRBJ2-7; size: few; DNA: TGCGCCAGCAGCCAAGAGGGGGGGTGGTACGAGCAGTACTTC; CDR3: CASSQEGGWYEQYF
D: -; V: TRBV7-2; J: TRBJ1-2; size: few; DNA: TGTGCCAGCAGCTTTCCGGGGGGCTTGAGTGGCTACACCTTC; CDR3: CASSFPGGLSGYTF
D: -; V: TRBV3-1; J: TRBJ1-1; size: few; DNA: TGTGCCAGCAGCCAAGGAAGGGAAATGAACACTGAAGCTTTCTTT; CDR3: CASSQGREMNTEAFF
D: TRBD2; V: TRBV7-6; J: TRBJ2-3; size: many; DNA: TGTGCCAGCAGCATGGGACTAGCGGGCAGCGTGGGCACAGATACGCAGTATTTT; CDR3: CASSMGLAGSVGTDTQYF
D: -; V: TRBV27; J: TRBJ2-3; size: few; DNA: TGTGCCAGCAGTTCCCTTCTCTCGGCTAGCACAGATACGCAGTATTTT; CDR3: CASSSLLSASTDTQYF
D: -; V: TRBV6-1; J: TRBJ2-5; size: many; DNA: TGTGCCAGCATGAAGGGGAGCCTGTCGGTGACCCAGTACTTC; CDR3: CASMKGSLSVTQYF
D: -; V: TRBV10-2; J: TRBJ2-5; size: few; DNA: TGCGCCAGCAGTGAGTCCTATGGGACCCAGTACTTC; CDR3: CASSESYGTQYF
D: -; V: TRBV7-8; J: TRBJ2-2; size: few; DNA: TGTGCCAGCAGCCTCCCTGGGGGGATGGGGGCGAACACCGGGGAGCTGTTTTTT; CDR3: CASSLPGGMGANTGELFF
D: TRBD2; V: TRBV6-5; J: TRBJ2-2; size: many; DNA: TGTGCCAGCAGTTACTCGATTGATGGAGCGGGAGTGGGCACCGGGGAGCTGTTTTTT; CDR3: CASSYSIDGAGVGTGELFF
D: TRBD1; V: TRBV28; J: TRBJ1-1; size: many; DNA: TGTGCCAGCAGTTTATTTACAGGACAGGGGGTGGAGACTGAAGCTTTCTTT; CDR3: CASSLFTGQGVETEAFF
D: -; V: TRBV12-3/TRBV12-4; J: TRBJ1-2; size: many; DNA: TGTGCCAGCAGTGAGGGATACTATGGCTACACCTTC; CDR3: CASSEGYYGYTF
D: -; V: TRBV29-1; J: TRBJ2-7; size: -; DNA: TGCAGCGTAGCACAGGGTTTCGACGAGCAGTACTTC; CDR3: CSVAQGFDEQYF
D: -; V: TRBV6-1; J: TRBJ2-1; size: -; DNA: TGTGCCACCTCAGGGGAGGCCCGGAGTAATGAGCAGTTCTTC; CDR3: CATSGEARSNEQFF